This is a list of T cell receptor beta chains from one sample in a study of blood T cell repertoires in COVID-19. Generated by immunoSEQ multiplex PCR, the TCRdb table keeps only in-frame clones and is missing some. Seen here are approximately 56,000 clones, 85% to 90% observed once, and the top ten hold under 45%. The sequencing input was peripheral blood. Every receptor here comes from a woman in her sixties or seventies with COVID-19, enrolled during active disease. Both conserved end residues are part of each CDR3. A D gene is named only where the DNA matches it firmly. The size field is filled for only some rows; it gives once, few, many or a size class.

d_gene: NA
abundance: NA
len: 13
v_gene: TRBV6-2/TRBV6-3
j_gene: TRBJ1-1
CDR3nt: TGTGCCAGCAGTTACGGAGGGAACACTGAAGCTTTCTTT
CDR3aa: CASSYGGNTEAFF

d_gene: TRBD2
abundance: NA
len: 14
v_gene: TRBV30
j_gene: TRBJ2-1
CDR3nt: TGTGCCTGGAAAACCCGGGGGGACTACAATGAGCAGTTCTTC
CDR3aa: CAWKTRGDYNEQFF

d_gene: NA
abundance: NA
len: 12
v_gene: TRBV15
j_gene: TRBJ1-5
CDR3nt: TGTGCCACCAGCTCGTTCGGTCAGCCCCAGCATTTT
CDR3aa: CATSSFGQPQHF

d_gene: TRBD2
abundance: many
len: 15
v_gene: TRBV5-8
j_gene: TRBJ2-5
CDR3nt: TGTGCCAGCAGCCCGACTAGCGGAGGGGGAGAGACCCAGTACTTC
CDR3aa: CASSPTSGGGETQYF

d_gene: TRBD1
abundance: few
len: 16
v_gene: TRBV7-9
j_gene: TRBJ2-1
CDR3nt: TGTGCCAGCAGCTTAATTGGACAGGGGAATTCAGATGAGCAGTTCTTC
CDR3aa: CASSLIGQGNSDEQFF

d_gene: NA
abundance: NA
len: 12
v_gene: TRBV19
j_gene: TRBJ1-6
CDR3nt: TGTGCCAGTAGTATAGCCGGTTCACCCCTCCACTTT
CDR3aa: CASSIAGSPLHF

d_gene: TRBD1
abundance: NA
len: 18
v_gene: TRBV4-2
j_gene: TRBJ1-4
CDR3nt: TGTGCCAGCAGCCAAGAGGGGACCCCGGGACAGACTAATGAAAAACTGTTTTTT
CDR3aa: CASSQEGTPGQTNEKLFF

d_gene: TRBD2
abundance: NA
len: 16
v_gene: TRBV4-3
j_gene: TRBJ2-5
CDR3nt: TGCGCCAGCAGCCCGATGGGTAGCGGGGGGGACCAGACCCAGTACTTC
CDR3aa: CASSPMGSGGDQTQYF

d_gene: NA
abundance: once
len: 11
v_gene: TRBV9
j_gene: TRBJ1-5
CDR3nt: TGTGCCAGCAGCCCCTATCAGCCCCAGCATTTT
CDR3aa: CASSPYQPQHF

d_gene: NA
abundance: NA
len: 13
v_gene: TRBV19
j_gene: TRBJ1-4
CDR3nt: TGTGCCAGTAGTGCCCCGGGGGTTGAAAAACTGTTTTTT
CDR3aa: CASSAPGVEKLFF

d_gene: NA
abundance: once
len: 13
v_gene: TRBV4-3
j_gene: TRBJ1-2
CDR3nt: TGCGCCAGCAGCCAGAGGGAAAGAGGTGGCTACACCTTC
CDR3aa: CASSQRERGGYTF

d_gene: NA
abundance: NA
len: 14
v_gene: TRBV7-2
j_gene: TRBJ2-3
CDR3nt: TGTGCCAGCAGCTTAGTACAGGGAGGGGATACGCAGTATTTT
CDR3aa: CASSLVQGGDTQYF

d_gene: TRBD1
abundance: NA
len: 14
v_gene: TRBV6-5
j_gene: TRBJ1-1
CDR3nt: TGTGCCAGCAGAGGACAGGGTGGGAACACTGAAGCTTTCTTT
CDR3aa: CASRGQGGNTEAFF

d_gene: NA
abundance: NA
len: 13
v_gene: TRBV2
j_gene: TRBJ1-6
CDR3nt: TGTGCCAGGCGCGCGGGGGTTAATTCACCCCTCCACTTT
CDR3aa: CARRAGVNSPLHF

d_gene: NA
abundance: NA
len: 16
v_gene: TRBV18
j_gene: TRBJ2-5
CDR3nt: TGTGCCAGCTCTCCTCGTCCCCGAGGTTTGGGAGAGACCCAGTACTTC
CDR3aa: CASSPRPRGLGETQYF

d_gene: NA
abundance: NA
len: 13
v_gene: TRBV28
j_gene: TRBJ2-7
CDR3nt: TGTGCCAGTTCTGGACACCAGTTGCTCGAGCAGTACTTC
CDR3aa: CASSGHQLLEQYF

d_gene: TRBD2
abundance: NA
len: 15
v_gene: TRBV7-2
j_gene: TRBJ2-7
CDR3nt: TGTGCCAGCAGCTTATCCCCGGGAGGTGTCTACGAGCAGTACTTC
CDR3aa: CASSLSPGGVYEQYF

d_gene: TRBD2
abundance: NA
len: 13
v_gene: TRBV9
j_gene: TRBJ2-7
CDR3nt: TGTGCCAGCAGCTCAAGCGGGAGCTACGAGCAGTACTTC
CDR3aa: CASSSSGSYEQYF

d_gene: NA
abundance: NA
len: 21
v_gene: TRBV12-2
j_gene: TRBJ1-6
CDR3nt: TGTGCAAGTCGCCTCCGGCCCGGGACTCCTATGACCCTCTCCTATAATTCACCCCTCCACTTT
CDR3aa: CASRLRPGTPMTLSYNSPLHF

d_gene: NA
abundance: NA
len: 15
v_gene: TRBV10-3
j_gene: TRBJ1-1
CDR3nt: TGTGCCATCAGTGAGTCCGGTTTTCTGAACACTGAAGCTTTCTTT
CDR3aa: CAISESGFLNTEAFF

d_gene: TRBD1
abundance: NA
len: 15
v_gene: TRBV19
j_gene: TRBJ1-5
CDR3nt: TGTGCCAGTAGTGTCGGGACAGGGGGCAATCAGCCCCAGCATTTT
CDR3aa: CASSVGTGGNQPQHF

d_gene: NA
abundance: NA
len: 14
v_gene: TRBV29-1
j_gene: TRBJ2-3
CDR3nt: TGCAGCGTTGAAAGGACGGGAGCCACAGATACGCAGTATTTT
CDR3aa: CSVERTGATDTQYF

d_gene: TRBD2
abundance: once
len: 18
v_gene: TRBV19
j_gene: TRBJ2-6
CDR3nt: TGTGCCAGTAGTATGGGTACAGCGGGAGTTTCTGGGGCCAACGTCCTGACTTTC
CDR3aa: CASSMGTAGVSGANVLTF

d_gene: TRBD1
abundance: NA
len: 15
v_gene: TRBV15
j_gene: TRBJ1-1
CDR3nt: TGTGCCACCAGCAGAGTGGGACAGGGGAACACTGAAGCTTTCTTT
CDR3aa: CATSRVGQGNTEAFF

d_gene: NA
abundance: NA
len: 14
v_gene: TRBV19
j_gene: TRBJ1-5
CDR3nt: TGTGCCAGTAGCCAGGGGCAGGTCAATCAGCCCCAGCATTTT
CDR3aa: CASSQGQVNQPQHF

d_gene: TRBD1
abundance: NA
len: 14
v_gene: TRBV6-2/TRBV6-3
j_gene: TRBJ1-1
CDR3nt: TGTGCCAGCAGCTCGGGACAGATGAACACTGAAGCTTTCTTT
CDR3aa: CASSSGQMNTEAFF

d_gene: TRBD2
abundance: NA
len: 14
v_gene: TRBV13
j_gene: TRBJ2-7
CDR3nt: TGTGCCAGCAGCCTCACTAGCGGGAGGGGCGAGCAGTACTTC
CDR3aa: CASSLTSGRGEQYF

d_gene: TRBD1
abundance: NA
len: 14
v_gene: TRBV28
j_gene: TRBJ1-2
CDR3nt: TGTGCCAGCATGAGACAGGGAAGAGGATCTGGCTACACCTTC
CDR3aa: CASMRQGRGSGYTF

d_gene: TRBD2
abundance: NA
len: 15
v_gene: TRBV7-9
j_gene: TRBJ2-1
CDR3nt: TGTGCCAGCAGCGCTCCCGGGACTAGCGGGAACGAGCAGTTCTTC
CDR3aa: CASSAPGTSGNEQFF

d_gene: NA
abundance: few
len: 13
v_gene: TRBV20-1
j_gene: TRBJ2-7
CDR3nt: TGCAGTGCTAGTCCCCATGCGGGTTACGAGCAGTACTTC
CDR3aa: CSASPHAGYEQYF

d_gene: NA
abundance: NA
len: 15
v_gene: TRBV10-3
j_gene: TRBJ1-5
CDR3nt: TGTGCCATCAGCGACTCCATCGACGGCAATCAGCCCCAGCATTTT
CDR3aa: CAISDSIDGNQPQHF

d_gene: TRBD1
abundance: few
len: 13
v_gene: TRBV5-4
j_gene: TRBJ1-2
CDR3nt: TGTGCCAGCATGGAAGGACAGGGGGACGGCTACACCTTC
CDR3aa: CASMEGQGDGYTF

d_gene: NA
abundance: few
len: 14
v_gene: TRBV27
j_gene: TRBJ2-7
CDR3nt: TGTGCCAGCAGTTTCTGGCAGGGTGGACACGAGCAGTACTTC
CDR3aa: CASSFWQGGHEQYF

d_gene: TRBD1
abundance: NA
len: 15
v_gene: TRBV7-9
j_gene: TRBJ1-2
CDR3nt: TGTGCCAGCAACCCCTCCGGACAGGCTAGCTATGGCTACACCTTC
CDR3aa: CASNPSGQASYGYTF

d_gene: NA
abundance: NA
len: 16
v_gene: TRBV11-3
j_gene: TRBJ1-5
CDR3nt: TGTGCCAGCAGCTTATTTTTGGGCTGCATGAATCAGCCCCAGCATTTT
CDR3aa: CASSLFLGCMNQPQHF

d_gene: NA
abundance: NA
len: 14
v_gene: TRBV18
j_gene: TRBJ2-5
CDR3nt: TGTGCCAGCTCACCACCGACTCTCCAAGAGACCCAGTACTTC
CDR3aa: CASSPPTLQETQYF

d_gene: NA
abundance: NA
len: 14
v_gene: TRBV2
j_gene: TRBJ1-5
CDR3nt: TGTGCCAGCAATGAGGGCATTAGCAATCAGCCCCAGCATTTT
CDR3aa: CASNEGISNQPQHF

d_gene: TRBD2
abundance: NA
len: 15
v_gene: TRBV20-1
j_gene: TRBJ2-7
CDR3nt: TGCAGTGCTAGTGATAGCGGGTTCAATGGAGGCGAGCAGTACTTC
CDR3aa: CSASDSGFNGGEQYF

d_gene: NA
abundance: NA
len: 14
v_gene: TRBV27
j_gene: TRBJ1-4
CDR3nt: TGTGCCAGCAGGCCGACAAGTACGCATGAAAAACTGTTTTTT
CDR3aa: CASRPTSTHEKLFF

d_gene: TRBD1
abundance: once
len: 17
v_gene: TRBV4-3
j_gene: TRBJ1-1
CDR3nt: TGCGCCAGCAGCCATTTACCGGGACAGGGTATTAGGGCTGAAGCTTTCTTT
CDR3aa: CASSHLPGQGIRAEAFF

d_gene: TRBD2
abundance: medium-sized
len: 13
v_gene: TRBV15
j_gene: TRBJ2-3
CDR3nt: TGTGCCACCAGCGGGATAGCGGGAGAGACGCAGTATTTT
CDR3aa: CATSGIAGETQYF

d_gene: NA
abundance: NA
len: 14
v_gene: TRBV15
j_gene: TRBJ1-1
CDR3nt: TGTGCCACCAGCAGAGATGGGGAGATTAGTCAAGCTTTCTTT
CDR3aa: CATSRDGEISQAFF

d_gene: TRBD2
abundance: once
len: 18
v_gene: TRBV6-1
j_gene: TRBJ2-7
CDR3nt: TGTGCCAGCAGTGAAGCGGTGGGGTTTGGGCTAGCGGGATACGAGCAGTACTTC
CDR3aa: CASSEAVGFGLAGYEQYF

d_gene: TRBD2
abundance: NA
len: 16
v_gene: TRBV7-8
j_gene: TRBJ2-7
CDR3nt: TGTGCCAGCAGCTTAGGGATCGGGCGGGGGGCCTACGAGCAGTACTTC
CDR3aa: CASSLGIGRGAYEQYF

d_gene: NA
abundance: NA
len: 12
v_gene: TRBV12-3/TRBV12-4
j_gene: TRBJ1-6
CDR3nt: TGTGCCAGCAGTTCGTCTAATTCACCCCTCCACTTT
CDR3aa: CASSSSNSPLHF

d_gene: NA
abundance: NA
len: 15
v_gene: TRBV7-2
j_gene: TRBJ1-6
CDR3nt: TGTGCCAGCAGCTCCCCAACACGCTATAATTCACCCCTCCACTTT
CDR3aa: CASSSPTRYNSPLHF

d_gene: NA
abundance: NA
len: 16
v_gene: TRBV5-6
j_gene: TRBJ1-1
CDR3nt: TGTGCCAGCAGCTTGAGGGTCGGGTGGGGAGGCACTGAAGCTTTCTTT
CDR3aa: CASSLRVGWGGTEAFF

d_gene: NA
abundance: NA
len: 14
v_gene: TRBV19
j_gene: TRBJ2-6
CDR3nt: TGTGCCAGTAATCCGGTGGCTGGGGCCAACGTCCTGACTTTC
CDR3aa: CASNPVAGANVLTF

d_gene: NA
abundance: NA
len: 14
v_gene: TRBV2
j_gene: TRBJ1-1
CDR3nt: TGTGCCAGCAAAAGAGAGGGCGGGAACACTGAAGCTTTCTTT
CDR3aa: CASKREGGNTEAFF

d_gene: NA
abundance: NA
len: 14
v_gene: TRBV27
j_gene: TRBJ2-1
CDR3nt: TGTGCCAGCAACTCTGCCCCGGGGTGGAATGAGCAGTTCTTC
CDR3aa: CASNSAPGWNEQFF

d_gene: TRBD2
abundance: NA
len: 13
v_gene: TRBV6-5
j_gene: TRBJ2-7
CDR3nt: TGTGCCAGCACCTCGCGGGAGGGACACGAGCAGTACTTC
CDR3aa: CASTSREGHEQYF

d_gene: TRBD1
abundance: NA
len: 15
v_gene: TRBV19
j_gene: TRBJ1-4
CDR3nt: TGTGCCAGTAGTACCCGACAGGGGGTGGATGAAAAACTGTTTTTT
CDR3aa: CASSTRQGVDEKLFF

d_gene: TRBD1
abundance: NA
len: 16
v_gene: TRBV10-3
j_gene: TRBJ2-1
CDR3nt: TGTGCCATCAGCGGAGTACAGGGACAGGGGTATGGTGAGCAGTTCTTC
CDR3aa: CAISGVQGQGYGEQFF

d_gene: TRBD1
abundance: NA
len: 13
v_gene: TRBV2
j_gene: TRBJ2-7
CDR3nt: TGTGCCAGCAGTGGACGACAGGGTGAGGGGCAGTACTTC
CDR3aa: CASSGRQGEGQYF

d_gene: NA
abundance: NA
len: 16
v_gene: TRBV2
j_gene: TRBJ2-2
CDR3nt: TGTGCCAGCACCCTAGGAAGGCTAGCGAGCACCGGGGAGCTGTTTTTT
CDR3aa: CASTLGRLASTGELFF

d_gene: TRBD1
abundance: once
len: 15
v_gene: TRBV6-1
j_gene: TRBJ1-3
CDR3nt: TGTGCCAGCAGTGACGGGACAGCCTCTGGAAACACCATATATTTT
CDR3aa: CASSDGTASGNTIYF

d_gene: TRBD1
abundance: NA
len: 13
v_gene: TRBV30
j_gene: TRBJ1-3
CDR3nt: TGTGCCTGGAGTAGACAGGGGCAGGACACCATATATTTT
CDR3aa: CAWSRQGQDTIYF

d_gene: TRBD1
abundance: NA
len: 16
v_gene: TRBV5-5
j_gene: TRBJ1-5
CDR3nt: TGTGCCAGCAGCGCCGACCGGGACAGGGGCAATCAGCCCCAGCATTTT
CDR3aa: CASSADRDRGNQPQHF